A single sample is the source of the 21 T cell receptor beta chains below, sequenced in a study of regulatory T cells. These receptors have no identified antigens. The primer mix had 52 TRBV and 13 TRBJ primers. Method: immunoSEQ multiplex PCR; TCRdb's copy keeps in-frame clones and lacks some. The sample includes 30,000 to 40,000 clones, approximately 90% of them seen just once. General study results and limits: In CD3G-deficient patients, conventional CD4+ T cells were enriched for hydrophobic CDR3 residues at positions 6 and 7.

The sequenced material came from conventional CD4+ T cells sorted from blood. These TCRs come from a person under 30 with CD3G deficiency.

This clone was counted a few times. The V and J genes are TRBV6-5 and TRBJ1-1; D is undetermined. The CDR3 spans 13 residues. Germline CDR1 is MNHEY and CDR2 is SVGAGI. V was cut by 5 bases and J by 1 base, with 8 bases left in between. The CDR3 sequence is CASSARENTEAFF. The CDR3 bases are TGTGCCAGCAGTGCTCGAGAGAACACTGAAGCTTTCTTT.

This rearrangement joins TRBV10-3 to TRBJ1-4; 9 positions agree with TRBD1. V shed 11 bases, J shed 9 bases, and the junction held 10 bases outside the gene matches. CDR1 is ENHRY and CDR2 is SYGVKD in the germline V gene. The CDR3 is 13 residues long. CDR3 bases: TGTGCCGCCGCTGAGGGACAGGGTCAAAAACTGTTTTTT. Amino acid sequence: CAAAEGQGQKLFF.

The gene calls are TRBV6-1 and TRBJ2-2, with 9 bases aligning to TRBD2. The CDR3 runs to 15 residues. The V gene end was trimmed by 6 bases and the J gene end by 3 bases; junction bases not matched to a gene: 5. In germline, CDR1 is MNHNS, CDR2 SASEGT. The CDR3 is CASSKRLADTGELFF. In DNA, the CDR3 is TGTGCCAGCAGCAAGAGACTAGCGGACACCGGGGAGCTGTTTTTT.

The chain links TRBV5-1 to TRBJ2-7; TRBD2 is a possible D gene (6 bases). V lost 3 bases and J 6 bases, leaving 16 bases between the germline ends. Germline V gene data show CDR1 as SGHRS and CDR2 as YFSETQ. The CDR3 is made up of 14 amino acids. In DNA, the CDR3 is TGCGCCAGCAGCTCCGAAGTCAGGAGGGCCGAGCAGTACTTC. This codes for CASSSEVRRAEQYF. Looking up the rest from reference TRBV5-1 and TRBJ2-7 gives the full variable domain: KAGVTQTPRYLIKTRGQQVTLSCSPISGHRSVSWYQQTPGQGLQFLFEYFSETQRNKGNFPGRFSGRQFSNSRSEMNVSTLELGDSALYLCASSSEVRRAEQYFGPGTRLTVT.

V usage is TRBV6-1 and J usage is TRBJ1-2, with D maybe TRBD1 (5 bases). Germline-derived CDR1 and CDR2 are MNHNS and SASEGT. V was clipped by 7 bases and J by 12 bases, with 18 bases between them. The length of the CDR3 is 12 residues. The CDR3: CASTLRAGKHTF. As DNA, the CDR3 is TGTGCCAGCACCCTACGGGCAGGGAAGCACACCTTC.

The J gene is TRBJ2-3, the V gene TRBV6-1, with D hard to call. V gave up 6 bases and J gave up 9 bases, with 19 bases separating them. The CDR3 loop spans 14 amino acids. Germline-derived CDR1 and CDR2 are MNHNS and SASEGT. CDR3 protein: CASSQPSMRNTQYF. DNA of the CDR3: TGTGCCAGCAGCCAGCCCTCAATGAGGAACACGCAGTATTTT.

As regards this clone: An end of the junction does not agree with germline; a read error may underlie this. The chain has TRBV10-3 and TRBJ2-7, with 7 bases that match TRBD1. CDR1 and CDR2 from the germline V gene are ENHRY and SYGVKD. This CDR3 contains 15 residues. CDR3 bases: TGTGCCAGCAGTGAAGGGGGCCGACGCTCCTACGAGCAGTACTTC. This gives the protein CASSEGGRRSYEQYF.

The chain combines TRBV30 with TRBJ2-6, with unresolved D. Germline V CDR1 and CDR2: GTSNPN, SVGIG (reference sequence). The CDR3 has 13 residues. The V gene lost 3 bases and the J gene lost 1 base, with 4 bases spanning the gap. The CDR3 DNA reads TGTGCCTGGAGGAGGTCTGGGGCCAACGTCCTGACTTTC. It yields the protein CAWRRSGANVLTF.

This chain links TRBV30 with TRBJ1-2; 7 bases line up with TRBD1. CDR3 length equals 13 residues. The V segment lost 4 bases and the J segment 5 bases; nucleotides outside the gene matches: 7. Looked up from germline, CDR1 is GTSNPN and CDR2 is SVGIG (reference sequence). The CDR3 spells CAWTRQGLYGYTF. The DNA of the CDR3 is TGTGCCTGGACACGACAGGGATTATATGGCTACACCTTC.

The V and J genes are TRBV7-8 and TRBJ2-7; D is possibly TRBD1 (5 bases). The CDR3 loop spans 13 amino acids. Deletions cut 5 bases from V and 6 bases from J, with 14 bases between. The germline V gene encodes CDR1 SGHVS and CDR2 FQNEAQ. CDR3 nucleotides: TGTGCCAGCAGCCCCCACCTAAGGGGCGAGCAGTACTTC. Protein: CASSPHLRGEQYF.

As concerns this clone: The same CDR3 can be traced to other DNA sequences in this sample. CDR3 nucleotide sequence: TGTGCCAGTAGTACCGGGACAGGTGAACAGCCCCAGCATTTT. Encoded protein: CASSTGTGEQPQHF. The rearrangement joins TRBV19 to TRBJ1-5; TRBD1 aligns across 8 bases. The CDR3 contains 14 residues. Looked up from germline, CDR1 is LNHDA and CDR2 is SQIVND (reference sequence). The V and J ends lost 4 bases and 7 bases, in that order; junction bases with no gene match: 6.

The genes are TRBV7-9 and TRBJ1-4, with TRBD1 matching 11 bases. Germline CDR1 and CDR2: SEHNR and FQNEAQ (reference sequence). There are 16 residues in the CDR3. V gave up 0 bases and J gave up 4 bases; unmatched junction bases: 1. CDR3 amino acids: CASSLAGTGGNEKLFF. The CDR3 nucleotides are TGTGCCAGCAGCTTAGCGGGGACAGGGGGTAATGAAAAACTGTTTTTT.

The chain employs TRBV19 and TRBJ1-2; 10 nucleotides agree with TRBD1. Per the germline V gene, CDR1 is LNHDA and CDR2 is SQIVND (reference sequence). After removal of 9 bases from V and 6 bases from J, the junction contained 4 bases not matched to a gene. This CDR3 contains 12 residues. In DNA, the CDR3 is TGTGCCAGCGCTGACAGGGGGCATGGCTACACCTTC. Translated, it gives CASADRGHGYTF.

Only one count was recorded for this clone. The chain combines TRBV5-1 with TRBJ2-7, with D uncertain. The CDR3 extends over 12 amino acids. The germline CDR1 and CDR2 sequences are SGHRS and YFSETQ. V lost 0 bases, J lost 4 bases, and 5 bases lay in between. In DNA form, the CDR3 reads TGCGCCAGCAGCTTGGAAGGGTACGAGCAGTACTTC. This translates into CASSLEGYEQYF.

This clone showed up just once. The chain recombines TRBV6-1 with TRBJ2-7; maybe TRBD1 (6 bases). CDR1 is MNHNS and CDR2 is SASEGT in the germline V gene. This CDR3 spans 15 amino acids. The V and J ends lost 8 bases and 0 bases respectively, with 17 bases between them. The CDR3 DNA reads as TGTGCCAGCGGAAAGGGGGTCCCCCCCTCCTACGAGCAGTACTTC. This gives the protein CASGKGVPPSYEQYF.

This clone is classed as medium-sized. Other DNA sequences in this sample translate to the same CDR3. V gene TRBV6-6 combines with J gene TRBJ1-1; TRBD1 matches 10 bases. The germline V gene has CDR1 MNHNY and CDR2 SVGAGI (reference sequence). This CDR3 is built from 13 residues. The V and J ends lost 6 bases and 4 bases, in that order; junction bases with no gene match: 2. CDR3 nucleotide sequence: TGTGCCAGCAGGCGGACAGGGGGCACTGAAGCTTTCTTT. Amino acid sequence: CASRRTGGTEAFF.

The chain recombines TRBV28 with TRBJ1-5; D remains ambiguous. The CDR3 has 14 residues. Germline CDR1 MDHEN, CDR2 SYDVKM. V lost 1 base and J lost 4, with 8 bases in between. The CDR3 nucleotides read TGTGCCAGCAGTTTATTAGGAGCGAATCAGCCCCAGCATTTT. It codes for CASSLLGANQPQHF.

This chain uses TRBV6-1 with TRBJ1-2; D perhaps matches TRBD1 (5 bases). Looked up from germline, CDR1 is MNHNS and CDR2 is SASEGT. The CDR3 has 15 residues. The V end lost 9 bases, the J end lost 7 bases, and 24 bases lay between the germline ends. DNA for the CDR3: TGTGCCAGTAGCAAGGGTTCGACAGCGGCTCCTGGCTACACCTTC. This translates into CASSKGSTAAPGYTF.

V gene TRBV18 combines with J gene TRBJ2-7, with 7 bases identical to TRBD1. CDR1 and CDR2 from the germline V gene are KGHSH and LQKENI. CDR3 size: 14 residues. Losses at the gene ends were 4 bases for V and 4 bases for J; bases not matched to a gene: 7. CDR3 loop: CASSQYQGEYEQYF. The CDR3 nucleotides are TGTGCCAGCTCACAGTATCAGGGGGAGTACGAGCAGTACTTC.

The chain recombines TRBV6-1 with TRBJ2-7; D is ambiguous. The CDR3 has 13 amino acids. The germline V and J ends were trimmed by 1 base and 3 bases, with 7 bases remaining between them. The germline gives CDR1 MNHNS, CDR2 SASEGT. The CDR3 protein is CASSEGYYYEQYF. The CDR3 DNA sequence: TGTGCCAGCAGTGAAGGGTACTACTACGAGCAGTACTTC.

The chain uses TRBV6-1 and TRBJ1-2, with D uncertain. This CDR3 is 13 amino acids long. The germline V and J ends were trimmed by 5 bases and 4 bases, with 11 bases remaining between them. Germline assignment: CDR1 MNHNS and CDR2 SASEGT. As DNA, the CDR3 is TGTGCCAGCAGTACCCCTGAGGGCTATGGCTACACCTTC. It encodes CASSTPEGYGYTF.